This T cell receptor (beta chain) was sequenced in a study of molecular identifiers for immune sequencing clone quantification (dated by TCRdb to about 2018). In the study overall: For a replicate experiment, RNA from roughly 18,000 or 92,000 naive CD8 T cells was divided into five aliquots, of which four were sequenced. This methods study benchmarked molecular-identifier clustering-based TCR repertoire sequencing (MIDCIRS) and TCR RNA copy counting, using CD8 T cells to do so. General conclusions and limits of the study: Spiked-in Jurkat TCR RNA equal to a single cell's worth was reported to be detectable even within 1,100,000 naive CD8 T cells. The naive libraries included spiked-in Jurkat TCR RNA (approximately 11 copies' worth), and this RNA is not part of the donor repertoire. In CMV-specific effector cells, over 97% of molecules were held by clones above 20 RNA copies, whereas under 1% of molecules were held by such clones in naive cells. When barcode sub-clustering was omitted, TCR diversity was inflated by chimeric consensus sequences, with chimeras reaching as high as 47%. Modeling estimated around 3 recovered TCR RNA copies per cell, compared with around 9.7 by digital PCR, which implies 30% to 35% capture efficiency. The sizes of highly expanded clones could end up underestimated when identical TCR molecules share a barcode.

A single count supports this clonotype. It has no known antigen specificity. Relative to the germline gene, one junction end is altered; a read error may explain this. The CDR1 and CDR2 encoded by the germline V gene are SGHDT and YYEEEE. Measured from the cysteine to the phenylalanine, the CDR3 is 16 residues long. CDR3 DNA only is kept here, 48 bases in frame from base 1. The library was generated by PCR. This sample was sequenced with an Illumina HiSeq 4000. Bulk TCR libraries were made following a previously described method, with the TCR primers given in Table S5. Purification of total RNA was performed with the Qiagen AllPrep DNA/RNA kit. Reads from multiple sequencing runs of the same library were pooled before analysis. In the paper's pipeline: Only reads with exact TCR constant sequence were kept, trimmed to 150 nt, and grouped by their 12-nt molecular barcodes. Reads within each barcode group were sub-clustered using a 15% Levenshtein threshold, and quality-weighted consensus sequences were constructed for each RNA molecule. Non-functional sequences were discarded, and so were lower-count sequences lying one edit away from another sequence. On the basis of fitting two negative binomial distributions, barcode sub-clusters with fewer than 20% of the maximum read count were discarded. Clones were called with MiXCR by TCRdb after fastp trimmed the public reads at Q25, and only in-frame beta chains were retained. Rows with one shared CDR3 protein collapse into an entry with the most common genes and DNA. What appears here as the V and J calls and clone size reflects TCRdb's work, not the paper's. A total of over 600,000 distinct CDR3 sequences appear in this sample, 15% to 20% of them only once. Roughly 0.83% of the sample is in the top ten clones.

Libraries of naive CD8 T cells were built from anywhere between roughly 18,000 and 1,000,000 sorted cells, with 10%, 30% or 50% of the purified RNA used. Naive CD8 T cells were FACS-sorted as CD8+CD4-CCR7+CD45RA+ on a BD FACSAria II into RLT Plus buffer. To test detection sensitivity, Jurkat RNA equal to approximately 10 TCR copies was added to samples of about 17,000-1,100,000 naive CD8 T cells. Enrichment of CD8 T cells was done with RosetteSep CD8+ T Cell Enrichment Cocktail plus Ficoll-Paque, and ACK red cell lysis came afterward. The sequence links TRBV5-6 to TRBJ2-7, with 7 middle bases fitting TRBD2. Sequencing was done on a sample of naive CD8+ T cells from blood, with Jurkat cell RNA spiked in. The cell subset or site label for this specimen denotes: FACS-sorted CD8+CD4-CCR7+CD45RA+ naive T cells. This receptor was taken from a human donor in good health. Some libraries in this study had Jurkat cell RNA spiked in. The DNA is TGTGCCGGCAGCTTTCGTGGACTAGGGGACTCCTACGAGCAGTACTTC. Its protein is CAGSFRGLGDSYEQYF.